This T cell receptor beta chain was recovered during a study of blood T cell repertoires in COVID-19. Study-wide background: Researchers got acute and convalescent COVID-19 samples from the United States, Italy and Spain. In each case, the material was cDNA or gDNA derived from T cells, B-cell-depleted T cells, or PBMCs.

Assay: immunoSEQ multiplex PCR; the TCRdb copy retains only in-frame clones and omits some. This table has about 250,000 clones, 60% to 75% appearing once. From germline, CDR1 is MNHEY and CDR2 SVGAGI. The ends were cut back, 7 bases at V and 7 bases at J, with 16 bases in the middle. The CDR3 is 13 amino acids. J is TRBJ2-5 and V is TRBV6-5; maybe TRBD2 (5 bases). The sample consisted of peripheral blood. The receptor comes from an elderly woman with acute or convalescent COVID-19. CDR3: CASIVTSLGTQYF. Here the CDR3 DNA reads TGTGCCAGCATTGTAACTAGTTTAGGGACCCAGTACTTC.